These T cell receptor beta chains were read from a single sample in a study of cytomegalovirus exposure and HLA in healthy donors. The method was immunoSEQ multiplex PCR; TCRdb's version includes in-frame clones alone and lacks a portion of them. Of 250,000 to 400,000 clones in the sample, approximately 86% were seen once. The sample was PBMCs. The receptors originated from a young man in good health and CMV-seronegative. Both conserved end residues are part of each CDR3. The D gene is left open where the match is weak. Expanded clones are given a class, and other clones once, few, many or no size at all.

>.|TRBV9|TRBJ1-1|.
TGTGCCAGCAGCGACCCCTCGGGAGAAGCTTTCTTT
CASSDPSGEAFF
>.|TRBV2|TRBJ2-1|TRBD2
TGTGCCAGCAGAGAATTAGCGGGGGGGCGAAATGAGCAGTTCTTC
CASRELAGGRNEQFF
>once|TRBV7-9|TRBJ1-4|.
TGTGCCAGCAGACCCCGTTCAGGGGCTAATGAAAAACTGTTTTTT
CASRPRSGANEKLFF
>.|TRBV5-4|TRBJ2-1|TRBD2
TGTGCCAGCAGCTTGGTTAGGAGCGGGGGGGCTCACAATGAGCAGTTCTTC
CASSLVRSGGAHNEQFF
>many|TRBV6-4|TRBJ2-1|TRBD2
TGTGCCAGCAGTGTGGGACTAGCGGGGTCGAATGAGCAGTTCTTC
CASSVGLAGSNEQFF
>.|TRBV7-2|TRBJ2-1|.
TGTGCCAGCAGCCAACGACAGATTAGCTCCTACAATGAGCAGTTCTTC
CASSQRQISSYNEQFF
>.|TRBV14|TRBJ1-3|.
TGTGCCAGCAGCCTCAGGCGGGGGGCTGGAAACACCATATATTTT
CASSLRRGAGNTIYF
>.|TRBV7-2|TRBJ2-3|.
TGTGCCAGCAGCTTAGCGGGGGCCAGCGTAAAGACAGATACGCAGTATTTT
CASSLAGASVKTDTQYF
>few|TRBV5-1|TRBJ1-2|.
TGCGCCAGCAGGGGGAGCGGTAACTATGGCTACACCTTC
CASRGSGNYGYTF
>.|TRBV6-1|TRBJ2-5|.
TGTGCCAGCACGGAAGAGACCCAGTACTTC
CASTEETQYF
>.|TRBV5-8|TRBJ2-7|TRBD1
TGTGCCAGCAGCTTGGGTCACGGGACAGGGACCTACGAGCAGTACTTC
CASSLGHGTGTYEQYF
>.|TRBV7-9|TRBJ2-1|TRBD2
TGTGCCAGCAGCTTGGGACTAGCGGGGGGGTTAAGTGAGCAGTTCTTC
CASSLGLAGGLSEQFF
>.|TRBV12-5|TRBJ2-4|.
TGTGCTAGTGGTTTGGAGATCTCCTACAGTGAAAACATTCAGTACTTC
CASGLEISYSENIQYF
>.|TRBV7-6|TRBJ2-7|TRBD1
TGTGCCAGCAGCTTAGCGGCTCCGGGACAGGGGACTCCCTACGAGCAGTACTTC
CASSLAAPGQGTPYEQYF
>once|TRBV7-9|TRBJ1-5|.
TGTGCCAGCAGCCCAGTAGGGGCCAGCCATCAGCCCCAGCATTTT
CASSPVGASHQPQHF
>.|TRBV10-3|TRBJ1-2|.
TGTGCCCCCTTCGGGGGAAGTAACTATGGCTACACCTTC
CAPFGGSNYGYTF
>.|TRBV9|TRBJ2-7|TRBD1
TGTGCCAGCAGCGCCTTAGGGGCCGGGACAGGGGATACCACCTCCTACGAGCAGTACTTC
CASSALGAGTGDTTSYEQYF
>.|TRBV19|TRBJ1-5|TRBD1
TGTGCCAGTAGGGACCCCGGGACAGGGGAACCCAATCAGCCCCAGCATTTT
CASRDPGTGEPNQPQHF
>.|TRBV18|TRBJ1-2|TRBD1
TGTGCCAGCTCACCACCGGATCCAGGGGGGCGAAAAGGCTACACCTTC
CASSPPDPGGRKGYTF
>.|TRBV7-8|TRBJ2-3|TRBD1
TGTGCCAGCAGCTCGACAGGGGCCAGCACAGATACGCAGTATTTT
CASSSTGASTDTQYF
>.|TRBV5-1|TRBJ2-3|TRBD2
TGCGCCAGCAGCTTGGCTAGCGGGGGGGCCAGGGATACGCAGTATTTT
CASSLASGGARDTQYF
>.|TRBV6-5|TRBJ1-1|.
TGTGCCAGCAGTTACGGGAGGGTGAACACTGAAGCTTTCTTT
CASSYGRVNTEAFF
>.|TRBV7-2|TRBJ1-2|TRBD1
TGTGCCAGCAGCGACCCGGACAGGAGCTATGGCTACACCTTC
CASSDPDRSYGYTF
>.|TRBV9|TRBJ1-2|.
TGTGCCAGCACGGGGGTCTACTATGGCTACACCTTC
CASTGVYYGYTF
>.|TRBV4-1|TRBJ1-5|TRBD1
TGCGCCAGCAGCCAAGAACAGGGGGGCAATCAGCCCCAGCATTTT
CASSQEQGGNQPQHF
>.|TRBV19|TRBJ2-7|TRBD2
TGTGCCAGTAGACCGAGCGGGACGGCGACCTACGAGCAGTACTTC
CASRPSGTATYEQYF
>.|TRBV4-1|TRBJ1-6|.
TGCGCCAGCAGCCAAGCCAATGTTTCACCCCTCCACTTT
CASSQANVSPLHF
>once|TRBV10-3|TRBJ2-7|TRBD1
TGTGCCATCAGTGATCGACAGGGGGCACCCTACGAGCAGTACTTC
CAISDRQGAPYEQYF
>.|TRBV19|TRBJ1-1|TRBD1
TGTGCCAGTAGTATTGGGACAGCGAACACTGAAGCTTTCTTT
CASSIGTANTEAFF
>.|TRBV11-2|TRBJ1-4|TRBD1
TGTGCCAGCAGCTTAGGGGACAGGGGCCCAGGGGAAAAACTGTTTTTT
CASSLGDRGPGEKLFF
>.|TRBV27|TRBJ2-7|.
TGTGCCAGCAGCCCCCAGGGATTCTACGAGCAGTACTTC
CASSPQGFYEQYF